This T cell receptor beta chain was captured by sequencing in a study of cytomegalovirus exposure and HLA in healthy donors. Study-level points and caveats: Three chains tied to CMV proved CMV antigen-specific in vitro. In an earlier analysis, most TCR beta V segments were productive about 87% or about 30% of the time. Rarity marked most TCR sequences, yet some public TCRs occurred in many donors.

A note on this clone: Its antigen remains unknown.

The V gene end was trimmed by 1 base and the J gene end by 4 bases; junction bases not matched to a gene: 16. Germline loops: CDR1 SGHTA, CDR2 FQGNSA. The CDR3 runs to 18 residues. In the PCR, 60 Vbeta and 13 Jbeta primers were used. The method was immunoSEQ multiplex PCR; TCRdb's version includes in-frame clones alone and lacks a portion of them. The data show a few hundred thousand clones, around 83% seen once. This sequence was found in a girl aged 10-17 years in good health and CMV-seronegative. The sequenced sample consisted of PBMCs. V usage is TRBV7-2 and J usage is TRBJ2-7; 7 nucleotides align to TRBD2. The CDR3 DNA reads TGTGCCAGCAGCTTAGTGGCTAGCGGCATCGGAATAAATTACGAGCAGTACTTC. Protein: CASSLVASGIGINYEQYF.